The TCR beta chain described here comes from a study of T-cell reconstitution after alpha-beta-depleted transplantation in children. Study observations and caveats: T-cell counts and diversity at one year post-transplant came mainly from newly produced T cells. The study reportedly traced alpha-beta T cells about two months after transplant to several hundred expanded graft clones.

V lost 0 bases and J 2 bases, leaving 11 bases between the germline ends. This CDR3 region has 15 residues. The germline gives CDR1 MDHEN, CDR2 SYDVKM. Only a few counts were recorded for this clonotype. Its antigen is unidentified. This sample's TCRbeta library carried unique molecular identifier barcodes. TCRdb re-called the PCR reads through MiXCR, storing one row per CDR3 protein. Of about 980,000 distinct CDR3 sequences detected, roughly 29% appear once; the ten largest clones hold around 30%. The TCR was taken from a boy less than two years old who had a stem cell transplant for SCID, so the T cells may come from the graft donor. The J gene is TRBJ2-7, the V gene TRBV28, with a weak D call TRBD2 (6 bases). Here the sequenced sample was PBMCs, mostly from graft donor cells, taken 360 days after TCRalphabeta/CD19-depleted stem cell transplant. As DNA, the CDR3 is TGTGCCAGCAGTTTATGGTGGACGGGGGCCTACGAGCAGTACTTC. Amino acid sequence: CASSLWWTGAYEQYF.